This entry is about one TCR beta chain. Its specificity is unknown. Libraries were prepared by immunoSEQ multiplex PCR; TCRdb keeps only in-frame clonotypes and omits some of them. The repertoire holds about 410,000 clones, approximately 92% seen once, with about 1.7% in the top ten. This specimen belongs to a study of Ad26.COV2.S vaccination and SARS-CoV-2 variants. The wider study: Donor was in the COV1001 Ad26.COV2.S trial arm. By the intramuscular route, Ad26.COV2.S was given once, or twice 56 days apart.

V was pared by 1 base and J by 2 bases, with 6 bases of the junction left unmatched. Germline CDR1 and CDR2: SGDLS and YYNGEE. The CDR3 runs to 16 residues. Findings of the study overall: Once vaccination had occurred, spike-specific CD8+ and CD4+ T cell responses reportedly showed substantial breadth.

Treatment of the sample: 19 received Ad26.COV2.S at low or high dose, single or two shots; about 5 received placebo; per-sample allocation not given. Collection of the samples took place on day 63 after the first injection of vaccine or placebo. An 18-55-year-old adult in Boston served as donor. This receptor was taken from a person between 18 and 60 years old who received the Ad26.COV2.S COVID-19 vaccine or a placebo. This chain links TRBV9 with TRBJ2-3, with 8 bases matching TRBD2. Sequencing was performed on peripheral blood, taken in a trial of Ad26.COV2.S vaccine versus placebo. CDR3 region: CASSVISGGFTDTQYF. The CDR3 DNA is TGTGCCAGCAGCGTAATAAGCGGGGGCTTCACAGATACGCAGTATTTT.